This T cell receptor beta chain was recorded in a study of identical twins. Overall study findings and caveats: A lower insertion count was a feature of abundant cord blood beta clonotypes, with no such feature in memory repertoires. Surplus twin overlap in beta out-of-frame sequences was less pronounced.

V was clipped by 5 bases and J by 4 bases, with 19 bases between them. This CDR3 has 16 amino acids. CDR1 ENHRY and CDR2 SYGVKD come from the germline V gene. This clonotype was seen a few times. Its target is not known. In every case, the donor was a healthy Caucasian. TCRdb re-derived calls from the 5' RACE reads in MiXCR, one entry per CDR3 protein. This table has just over 450,000 distinct CDR3 sequences, about 14% appearing once. These data are also associated with another study on yellow fever vaccine responses in identical twins.

The rearrangement uses TRBV10-3 and TRBJ2-3, with D possibly being TRBD2 (7 bases). The sequence derives from a woman aged 18 to 35 in good health. The specimen sequenced was CD4+ T cells sorted from blood. The CDR3: CAISTVGGGWADTQYF. In DNA form, the CDR3 reads TGTGCCATCAGTACCGTCGGCGGGGGCTGGGCAGATACGCAGTATTTT.